This T cell receptor beta chain was recovered during a study of blood T cell repertoires in COVID-19. At the level of the study: Samples representing acute and convalescent COVID-19 were sourced from the United States, Italy and Spain. PBMCs, B-cell-depleted T cells, or T cells provided the cDNA or gDNA that made up the material.

V lost 0 bases, J lost 2 bases, and 11 bases lay in between. The CDR3 loop spans 15 amino acids. Germline values: CDR1 SGHRS, CDR2 YFSETQ. Per the authors' pipeline: Amplification with reference gene primers provided the estimates of nucleated cell counts. TCRdb's table, derived via immunoSEQ multiplex PCR, lists solely in-frame clones and lacks some. V and J calls plus clone size are reproduced from that table; the DNA served to infer D and trimming. The repertoire consists of some 150,000 clones, with 75% to 85% occurring once and the leading ten covering roughly 7.9%. Sequences were obtained from peripheral blood. The source of this sequence is a woman between 45 and 60 years old in a cohort sampled during active or convalescent COVID-19. The chain joins TRBV5-1 to TRBJ1-1; D perhaps matches TRBD1 (5 bases). CDR3 sequence: CASSLAWGGNTEAFF. The CDR3 nucleotides are TGCGCCAGCAGCTTGGCATGGGGGGGAAACACTGAAGCTTTCTTT.